The 21 T cell receptor beta chains given below trace back to one sample, sequenced in a study of blood T cell repertoires in COVID-19. Assay: immunoSEQ multiplex PCR; the TCRdb copy retains only in-frame clones and omits some. The data hold 120,000 to 150,000 clones, with approximately 85% observed a single time. Material: peripheral blood. Source of these receptors: a woman aged 60 to 75 with COVID-19, enrolled during active disease.

The genes are TRBV2 and TRBJ2-3, with 11 bases lining up with TRBD1. This CDR3 is 15 amino acids long. J gave up 6 bases and V 7 bases, and 9 bases lay outside the gene matches. In germline, CDR1 is SNHLY, CDR2 FYNNEI. The CDR3 loop is CASTGQGGSSDTQYF. CDR3 bases: TGTGCCAGCACGGGACAGGGGGGGAGTTCGGATACGCAGTATTTT.

The V and J genes are TRBV7-2 and TRBJ1-2, with 9 bases aligning to TRBD1. CDR3 size: 15 residues. V was pared by 5 bases and J by 5 bases, with 9 bases of the junction left unmatched. Germline V gene data show CDR1 as SGHTA and CDR2 as FQGNSA. This chain's CDR3 is CASSPGQGNKYGYTF. For the CDR3, the DNA is TGTGCCAGCAGCCCGGGACAGGGAAATAAGTATGGCTACACCTTC. The whole variable domain, remainder taken from reference TRBV7-2 and TRBJ1-2, is GAGVSQSPSNKVTEKGKDVELRCDPISGHTALYWYRQSLGQGLEFLIYFQGNSAPDKSGLPSDRFSAERTGGSVSTLTIQRTQQEDSAVYLCASSPGQGNKYGYTFGSGTRLTVV.

This clone was seen just once. CDR3 in amino acids: CASMGPGGTEAFF. CDR3 nucleotides: TGTGCCAGCATGGGTCCGGGGGGGACTGAAGCTTTCTTT. The chain employs TRBV2 and TRBJ1-1, with D possibly TRBD1 on 5 matching bases. From germline, CDR1 is SNHLY and CDR2 FYNNEI. V lost 7 bases to trimming and J lost 5 bases, with 14 bases between them. The CDR3 sequence is 13 residues long.

The chain couples TRBV4-3 to TRBJ2-7; 11 bases agree with TRBD2. Germline CDR1 and CDR2: LGHNA and YSLEER. The CDR3 is made up of 15 amino acids. V was pared by 5 bases and J by 1 base, with 4 bases of the junction left unmatched. CDR3 in DNA: TGCGCCAGCAGCGAGATAGCGGGGGGGTCCTACGAGCAGTACTTC. This encodes CASSEIAGGSYEQYF.

The chain uses TRBV11-2 and TRBJ2-1; possible D gene TRBD1, 6 bases. The CDR3 covers 14 residues. Trimming left V 0 bases short and J 7 bases short, with 10 bases between. Germline V gene data show CDR1 as SGHAT and CDR2 as FQNNGV. The CDR3 coding sequence is TGTGCCAGCAGCTTAGAGCCAGGGGCTAATGAGCAGTTCTTC. Amino acid sequence: CASSLEPGANEQFF.

The chain employs TRBV6-5 and TRBJ1-1; 7 bases align to TRBD1. The V gene end was trimmed by 5 bases and the J gene end by 0 bases; junction bases not matched to a gene: 6. The V gene's germline CDR1 is MNHEY and CDR2 SVGAGI. The CDR3 contains 15 residues. Here the CDR3 reads CASSTAGQMNTEAFF. The DNA of the CDR3 is TGTGCCAGCAGTACCGCGGGACAGATGAACACTGAAGCTTTCTTT.

This clone was seen a single time. The chain uses TRBV12-3 or TRBV12-4 and TRBJ2-1; possible D gene TRBD2, 6 bases. The V end was cut by 6 bases, the J end by 4 bases, with 7 bases between. The CDR3 is 12 residues long. CDR3: CASSRGYNEQFF. Written as DNA, the CDR3 is TGTGCCAGCAGCCGGGGGTACAATGAGCAGTTCTTC.

This chain uses TRBV9 with TRBJ2-5; 8 bases align to TRBD2. The V segment lost 2 bases and the J segment 5 bases; nucleotides outside the gene matches: 5. CDR1 and CDR2 from the germline V gene are SGDLS and YYNGEE. This CDR3 is built from 14 residues. CDR3 bases: TGTGCCAGCAGCGTTAGCGGGACGGGCGAGACCCAGTACTTC. It translates to CASSVSGTGETQYF.

The chain is built from TRBV6-2 or TRBV6-3 and TRBJ1-2; TRBD1 might be the D (5 bases). There are 16 residues in the CDR3. V lost 2 bases, J lost 3 bases, and 16 bases lay in between. The germline gives CDR1 MNHEY, CDR2 SVGEGT. The chain's CDR3 is CASSYTARAVDYGYTF. CDR3 DNA: TGTGCCAGCAGTTACACCGCCAGGGCGGTCGACTATGGCTACACCTTC.

The V and J genes are TRBV4-2 and TRBJ1-1, with D maybe TRBD1 (6 bases). CDR3 size: 17 residues. Between the trimmed V and J ends, which lost 0 bases and 4 bases, there was a span of 18 bases. Germline CDR1 LGHNA, CDR2 YNFKEQ. The CDR3 DNA is TGTGCCAGCAGCCAAGATCGCCCGGGGGGCAGGGGCACTGAAGCTTTCTTT. It translates to CASSQDRPGGRGTEAFF.

This chain links TRBV24-1 with TRBJ2-1; 7 nucleotides align to TRBD1. Per the germline V gene, CDR1 is KGHDR and CDR2 is SFDVKD. The CDR3 is 15 residues long. Trimming took 4 bases from V and 5 from J; bases not matched to a gene: 7. DNA of the CDR3: TGTGCCACCAGTGACCCGTCGACAGGGAACAATGAGCAGTTCTTC. It translates to CATSDPSTGNNEQFF.

This chain connects TRBV3-1 (or the pseudogene TRBV3-2) to TRBJ2-7, with 9 nucleotides matching TRBD1. Per the germline V gene, CDR1 is LGHDT and CDR2 is YNNKEL (reference sequence). This CDR3 region has 14 residues. After removal of 4 bases from V and 7 bases from J, the junction contained 8 bases not matched to a gene. CDR3 amino acids: CASSRTGGEEEQYF. The DNA of the CDR3 is TGTGCCAGCAGCCGTACAGGGGGCGAGGAGGAGCAGTACTTC.

The chain is built from TRBV11-2 and TRBJ1-2, with 9 positions matching TRBD1. The CDR3 totals 17 residues. CDR1 SGHAT and CDR2 FQNNGV come from the germline V gene. Germline trimming cut 1 base from V and 6 bases from J; bases unmatched to any gene: 12. The CDR3, as DNA: TGTGCCAGCAGCTTAGGACATCGGGCCGGGACAGGGAATGGCTACACCTTC. It is translated as CASSLGHRAGTGNGYTF.

V usage is TRBV6-1 and J usage is TRBJ2-1; TRBD2 matches at 8 bases. The germline V gene encodes CDR1 MNHNS and CDR2 SASEGT. The V and J ends lost 2 bases and 4 bases, in that order; junction bases with no gene match: 4. This CDR3 comprises 15 residues. CDR3 nucleotides: TGTGCCAGCAGTGAACCCGGGGGGGTATACAATGAGCAGTTCTTC. Translating it yields CASSEPGGVYNEQFF.

The chain uses TRBV19 and TRBJ2-7, with D maybe TRBD1 (6 bases). Germline lookup yields CDR1 LNHDA and CDR2 SQIVND (reference sequence). This CDR3 region has 13 residues. With 9 bases removed from V and 6 bases from J, the gap between germline ends came to 18 bases. CDR3 coding DNA: TGTGCCAGCCACCCCAGGGGAGTTTTCGAGCAGTACTTC. It yields the protein CASHPRGVFEQYF.

This clone was detected once. V usage is TRBV11-2 and J usage is TRBJ2-5; 7 bases agree with TRBD2. The CDR3 consists of 15 residues. Germline trimming cut 5 bases from V and 4 bases from J; bases unmatched to any gene: 10. The germline gives CDR1 SGHAT, CDR2 FQNNGV. The CDR3 loop is CASSPQERGRETQYF. CDR3 nucleotide sequence: TGTGCCAGCAGCCCCCAGGAGCGGGGACGAGAGACCCAGTACTTC.

The chain is built from TRBV5-4 and TRBJ2-3; TRBD2 agrees at 8 bases. The junction had 4 bases not matched to a gene; V was cut back by 4 bases and J by 0 bases. Germline CDR1 SGHNT, CDR2 YYREEE (reference sequence). The CDR3 contains 15 residues. CDR3: CASSRTSGSTDTQYF. The CDR3 nucleotides are TGTGCCAGCAGCCGAACTAGCGGAAGCACAGATACGCAGTATTTT.

The V and J genes are TRBV5-1 and TRBJ1-1; 7 bases are shared with TRBD1. V shed 2 bases, J shed 3 bases, and the junction held 7 bases outside the gene matches. Germline V gene sequence: CDR1 SGHRS, CDR2 YFSETQ. This CDR3 region has 15 residues. The CDR3 is CASSLTGAGDTEAFF. The CDR3 DNA reads as TGCGCCAGCAGCTTAACAGGGGCCGGGGACACTGAAGCTTTCTTT.

The rearrangement joins TRBV7-3 to TRBJ1-1; 9 nucleotides align to TRBD1. Germline lookup yields CDR1 SGHTA and CDR2 FQGTGA. CDR3 length equals 14 residues. Unmatched junction bases numbered 5, after V lost 5 bases and J lost 4 bases. CDR3 residues: CASSPTGGGTEAFF. In DNA, the CDR3 is TGTGCCAGCAGCCCCACAGGGGGCGGCACTGAAGCTTTCTTT.

The chain combines TRBV28 with TRBJ2-3, with TRBD1 identical over 9 bases. Germline-derived CDR1 and CDR2 are MDHEN and SYDVKM. The ends lost 8 bases at V and 3 bases at J; junction bases unmatched: 6. The CDR3 runs 14 residues. The CDR3 bases are TGTGCCAGCCTCCCGGACAGGGGAACAGATACGCAGTATTTT. It is translated as CASLPDRGTDTQYF.

The chain employs TRBV7-9 and TRBJ2-5; 10 bases map to TRBD1. In germline, CDR1 is SEHNR, CDR2 FQNEAQ (reference sequence). CDR3 length equals 13 residues. V shed 5 bases, J shed 5 bases, and the junction held 2 bases outside the gene matches. The CDR3 region has the DNA TGTGCCAGCAGCCGGACAGGGGGTGAGACCCAGTACTTC. Its translation is CASSRTGGETQYF.